The 7 T cell receptor beta chains given below trace back to one sample, sequenced in a study of blood T cell repertoires in COVID-19. This table comes from immunoSEQ multiplex PCR, and its TCRdb copy is limited to in-frame clones, with some not included. Altogether nearly 110,000 clones are present, around 89% being singletons, with the ten largest covering approximately 4.9%. Material: peripheral blood. The receptors derive from a man aged 40-49 years with active or convalescent COVID-19.

This clone has a handful of counts. The V gene is TRBV27, the J gene TRBJ2-7; no firm D call. Germline values: CDR1 MNHEY, CDR2 SMNVEV (reference sequence). The V end lost 3 bases, the J end lost 4 bases, and 10 bases lay between the germline ends. The CDR3 totals 13 residues. The CDR3 DNA reads TGTGCCAGCAGTTTGGGCTTCGAGTACGAGCAGTACTTC. Translation: CASSLGFEYEQYF.

The chain recombines TRBV7-2 with TRBJ2-7; the match to TRBD1 covers 9 bases. Germline assignment: CDR1 SGHTA and CDR2 FQGNSA. This CDR3 is built from 13 residues. Trimming cost V 5 bases and J 5 bases; bases outside gene matches: 4. This chain's CDR3 is CASSPGQGNEQYF. CDR3 in DNA: TGTGCCAGCAGCCCGGGACAGGGAAACGAGCAGTACTTC.

This clone was counted a few times. The genes are TRBV10-1 and TRBJ2-7; D uncertain. Looked up from germline, CDR1 is WNHNN and CDR2 is SYGVQD (reference sequence). V was shortened by 2 bases and J by 3 bases, with 8 bases between the two germline ends. This CDR3 comprises 13 residues. CDR3 nucleotides: TGCGCCAGCAGTGAGGGAGATTTCTACGAGCAGTACTTC. Its translation is CASSEGDFYEQYF.

This chain connects TRBV5-1 to TRBJ2-2, with 9 bases fitting TRBD1. Germline-derived CDR1 and CDR2 are SGHRS and YFSETQ. V shed 2 bases, J shed 5 bases, and the junction held 7 bases outside the gene matches. The CDR3 contains 16 residues. CDR3 protein: CASSFAGTGKTGELFF. The CDR3 bases are TGCGCCAGCAGCTTCGCCGGGACAGGGAAGACCGGGGAGCTGTTTTTT.

The chain recombines TRBV14 with TRBJ1-2, with D tentatively TRBD1 (5 bases). CDR1 SGHDN and CDR2 FVKESK come from the germline V gene. This CDR3 spans 14 amino acids. Trimming left V 1 base short and J 0 bases short, with 6 bases between. The CDR3 is CASSQGGSNYGYTF. The CDR3, as DNA: TGTGCCAGCAGCCAAGGGGGCTCTAACTATGGCTACACCTTC.

The chain recombines TRBV19 with TRBJ2-1; D is possibly TRBD2 (7 bases). Trimming pared 8 bases from V and 1 base from J, leaving 21 bases between. CDR3 length equals 17 residues. Per germline, CDR1 LNHDA and CDR2 SQIVND (reference sequence). The CDR3 DNA sequence: TGTGCCAGTTGTAGAGGGGGGGGGACCCTATCCTACAATGAGCAGTTCTTC. It codes for CASCRGGGTLSYNEQFF.

This clone occurred a few times. CDR3 in amino acids: CASSLHREFNEQFF. CDR3 sequence (DNA): TGCGCCAGCAGCTTGCACAGGGAATTCAATGAGCAGTTCTTC. V and J are TRBV5-1 and TRBJ2-1; possible D gene TRBD1, 6 bases. Germline CDR1 reads SGHRS; CDR2 reads YFSETQ. The CDR3 has 14 residues. The V and J ends lost 1 base and 6 bases respectively, with 11 bases between them.